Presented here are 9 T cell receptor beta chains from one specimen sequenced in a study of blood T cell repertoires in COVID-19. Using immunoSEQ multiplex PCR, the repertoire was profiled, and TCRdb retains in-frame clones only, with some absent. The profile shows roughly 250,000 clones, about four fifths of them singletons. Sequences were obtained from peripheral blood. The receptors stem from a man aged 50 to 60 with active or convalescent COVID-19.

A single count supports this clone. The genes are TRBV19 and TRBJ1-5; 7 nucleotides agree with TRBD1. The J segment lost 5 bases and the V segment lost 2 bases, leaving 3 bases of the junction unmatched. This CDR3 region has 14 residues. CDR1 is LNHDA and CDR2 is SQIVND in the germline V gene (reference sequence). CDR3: CASSITGVDQPQHF. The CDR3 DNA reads TGTGCCAGTAGTATAACAGGGGTCGATCAGCCCCAGCATTTT. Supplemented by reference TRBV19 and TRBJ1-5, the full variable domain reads DGGITQSPKYLFRKEGQNVTLSCEQNLNHDAMYWYRQDPGQGLRLIYYSQIVNDFQKGDIAEGYSVSREKKESFPLTVTSAQKNPTAFYLCASSITGVDQPQHFGDGTRLSIL.

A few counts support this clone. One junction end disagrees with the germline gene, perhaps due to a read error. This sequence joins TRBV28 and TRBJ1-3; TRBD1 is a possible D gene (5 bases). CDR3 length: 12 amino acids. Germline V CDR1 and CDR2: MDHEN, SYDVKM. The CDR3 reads CASSLDWTSFHF. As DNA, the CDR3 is TGTGCCAGCAGTTTAGACTGGACATCCTTCCATTTT.

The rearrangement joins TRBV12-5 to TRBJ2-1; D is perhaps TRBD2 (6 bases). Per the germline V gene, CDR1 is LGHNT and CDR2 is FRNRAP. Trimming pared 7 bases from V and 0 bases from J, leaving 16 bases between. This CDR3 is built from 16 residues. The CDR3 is CASAFGAGSSYNEQFF. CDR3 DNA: TGTGCTAGTGCTTTTGGGGCGGGGAGCTCCTACAATGAGCAGTTCTTC.

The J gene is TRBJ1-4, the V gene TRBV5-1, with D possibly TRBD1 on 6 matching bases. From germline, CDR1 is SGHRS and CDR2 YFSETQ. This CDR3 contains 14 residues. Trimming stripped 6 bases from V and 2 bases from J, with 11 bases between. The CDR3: CASKGDETNEKLFF. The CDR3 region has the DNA TGCGCCAGCAAGGGGGACGAGACTAATGAAAAACTGTTTTTT.

In nucleotides, the CDR3 is TGTGCCAGCAGCTTTACAGGGAGCACAGATACGCAGTATTTT. This codes for CASSFTGSTDTQYF. The chain joins TRBV11-1 to TRBJ2-3, with D tentatively TRBD1 (6 bases). CDR1 is SGHAT, CDR2 FQDESV, per germline (reference sequence). V shed 3 bases and J shed 0 bases, with 7 bases lying between them. The CDR3 is made up of 14 amino acids.

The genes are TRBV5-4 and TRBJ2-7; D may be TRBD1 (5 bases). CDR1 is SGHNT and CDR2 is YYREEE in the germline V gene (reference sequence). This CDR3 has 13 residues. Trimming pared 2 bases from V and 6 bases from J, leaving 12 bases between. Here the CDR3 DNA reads TGTGCCAGCAGCTTCCAGGGTGGGTCCGAGCAGTACTTC. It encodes CASSFQGGSEQYF. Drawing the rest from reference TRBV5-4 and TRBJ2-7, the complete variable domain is ETGVTQSPTHLIKTRGQQVTLRCSSQSGHNTVSWYQQALGQGPQFIFQYYREEENGRGNFPPRFSGLQFPNYSSELNVNALELDDSALYLCASSFQGGSEQYFGPGTRLTVT.

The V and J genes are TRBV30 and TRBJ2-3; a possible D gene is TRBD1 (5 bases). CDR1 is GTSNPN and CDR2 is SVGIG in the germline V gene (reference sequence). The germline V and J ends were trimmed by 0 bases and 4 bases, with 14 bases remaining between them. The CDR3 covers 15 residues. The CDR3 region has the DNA TGTGCCTGGAGTGTACTGGCAGGGCAGGCAGATACGCAGTATTTT. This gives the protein CAWSVLAGQADTQYF.

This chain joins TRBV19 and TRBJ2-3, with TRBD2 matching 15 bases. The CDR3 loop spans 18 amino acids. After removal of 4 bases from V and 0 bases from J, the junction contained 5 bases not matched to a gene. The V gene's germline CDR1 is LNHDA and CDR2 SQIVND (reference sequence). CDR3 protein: CASSTGLAGGPSTDTQYF. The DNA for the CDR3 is TGTGCCAGTAGTACCGGACTAGCGGGGGGGCCAAGCACAGATACGCAGTATTTT.

The CDR3 sequence is CASSSNPSGGAYEQYF. The CDR3 bases are TGTGCCAGCAGCTCTAACCCTTCCGGGGGGGCATACGAGCAGTACTTC. This chain uses TRBV7-9 with TRBJ2-7; 8 nucleotides align to TRBD2. The CDR3 totals 16 residues. After removal of 4 bases from V and 4 bases from J, the junction contained 12 bases not matched to a gene. Looked up from germline, CDR1 is SEHNR and CDR2 is FQNEAQ (reference sequence).